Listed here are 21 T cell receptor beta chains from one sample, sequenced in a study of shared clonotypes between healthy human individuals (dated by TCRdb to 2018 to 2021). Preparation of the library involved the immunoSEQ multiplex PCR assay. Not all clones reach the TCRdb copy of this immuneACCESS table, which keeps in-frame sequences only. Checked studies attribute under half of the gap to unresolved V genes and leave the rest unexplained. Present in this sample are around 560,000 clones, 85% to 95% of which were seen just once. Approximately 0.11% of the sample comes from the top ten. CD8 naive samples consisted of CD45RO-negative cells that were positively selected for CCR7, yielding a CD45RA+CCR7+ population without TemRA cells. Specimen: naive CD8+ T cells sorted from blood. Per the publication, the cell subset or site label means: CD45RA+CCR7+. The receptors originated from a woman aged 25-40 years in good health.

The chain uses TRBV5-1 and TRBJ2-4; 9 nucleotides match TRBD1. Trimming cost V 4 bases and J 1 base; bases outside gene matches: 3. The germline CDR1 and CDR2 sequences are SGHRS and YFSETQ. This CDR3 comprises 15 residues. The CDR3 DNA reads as TGCGCCAGCAGCCCGGACAGGGGTGCCAAAAACATTCAGTACTTC. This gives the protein CASSPDRGAKNIQYF.

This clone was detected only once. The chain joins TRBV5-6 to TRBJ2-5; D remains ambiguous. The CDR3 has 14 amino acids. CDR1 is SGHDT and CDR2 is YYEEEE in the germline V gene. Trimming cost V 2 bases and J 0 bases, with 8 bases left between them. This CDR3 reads CASSFRSDQETQYF. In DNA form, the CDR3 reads TGTGCCAGCAGCTTCAGATCAGACCAAGAGACCCAGTACTTC.

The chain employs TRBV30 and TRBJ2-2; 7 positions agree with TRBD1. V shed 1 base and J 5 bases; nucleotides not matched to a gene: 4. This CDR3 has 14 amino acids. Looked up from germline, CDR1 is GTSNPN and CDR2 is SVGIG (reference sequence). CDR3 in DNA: TGTGCCTGGAGTGGGACAGGAGATACCGGGGAGCTGTTTTTT. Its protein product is CAWSGTGDTGELFF. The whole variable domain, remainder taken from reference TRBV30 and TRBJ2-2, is SQTIHQWPATLVQPVGSPLSLECTVEGTSNPNLYWYRQAAGRGLQLLFYSVGIGQISSEVPQNLSASRPQDRQFILSSKKLLLSDSGFYLCAWSGTGDTGELFFGEGSRLTVL.

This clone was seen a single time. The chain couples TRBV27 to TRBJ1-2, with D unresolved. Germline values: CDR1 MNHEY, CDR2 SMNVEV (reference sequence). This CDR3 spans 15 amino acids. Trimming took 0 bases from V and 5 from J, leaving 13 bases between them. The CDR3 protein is CASSLSIFSPYGYTF. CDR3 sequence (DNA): TGTGCCAGCAGTTTATCGATTTTCAGCCCGTATGGCTACACCTTC.

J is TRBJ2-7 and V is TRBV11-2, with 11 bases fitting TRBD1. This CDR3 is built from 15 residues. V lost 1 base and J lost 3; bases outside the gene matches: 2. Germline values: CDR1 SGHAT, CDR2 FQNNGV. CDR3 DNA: TGTGCCAGCAGCTTAGGGACAGGGGGCTACTACGAGCAGTACTTC. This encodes CASSLGTGGYYEQYF.

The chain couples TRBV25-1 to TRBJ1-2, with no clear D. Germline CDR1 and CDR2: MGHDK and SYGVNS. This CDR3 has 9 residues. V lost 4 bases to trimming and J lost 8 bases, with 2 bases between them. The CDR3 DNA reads TGTGCCAGCAGTGTCGGCTACACCTTC. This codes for CASSVGYTF.

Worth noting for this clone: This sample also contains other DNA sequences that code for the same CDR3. This CDR3 is CSVPRGYNEQFF. DNA of the CDR3: TGCAGCGTCCCCCGGGGATACAATGAGCAGTTCTTC. The rearrangement links TRBV29-1 to TRBJ2-1, with D perhaps matching TRBD2 (5 bases). Germline V gene data show CDR1 as SQVTM and CDR2 as ANQGSEA. This CDR3 is built from 12 residues. V lost 6 bases, J lost 4 bases, and 10 bases lay in between.

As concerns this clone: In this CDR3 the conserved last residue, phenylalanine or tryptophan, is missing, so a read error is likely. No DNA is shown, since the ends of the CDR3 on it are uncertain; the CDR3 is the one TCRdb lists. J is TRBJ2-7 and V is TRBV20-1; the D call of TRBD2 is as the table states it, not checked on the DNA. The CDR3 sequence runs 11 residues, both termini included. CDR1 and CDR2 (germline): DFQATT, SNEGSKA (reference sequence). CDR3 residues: CSAREIAGSVI.

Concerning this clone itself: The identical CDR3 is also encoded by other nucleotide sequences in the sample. Here the CDR3 DNA reads TGTGCCAGCACCCCACAGGGGTACGGAAACACCATATATTTT. Amino acids: CASTPQGYGNTIYF. The chain couples TRBV7-8 to TRBJ1-3; 7 nucleotides align to TRBD1. CDR1 is SGHVS, CDR2 FQNEAQ, per germline. The CDR3 is 14 amino acids. Trimming at V came to 7 bases and at J to 4 bases, leaving 7 bases not matched to a gene.

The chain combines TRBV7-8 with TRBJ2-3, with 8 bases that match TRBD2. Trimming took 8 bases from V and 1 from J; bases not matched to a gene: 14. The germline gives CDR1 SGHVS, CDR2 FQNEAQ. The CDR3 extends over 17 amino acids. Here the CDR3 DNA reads TGTGCCAGCGCGGGGCTAGCGGGTAACATAGGCACAGATACGCAGTATTTT. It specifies CASAGLAGNIGTDTQYF.

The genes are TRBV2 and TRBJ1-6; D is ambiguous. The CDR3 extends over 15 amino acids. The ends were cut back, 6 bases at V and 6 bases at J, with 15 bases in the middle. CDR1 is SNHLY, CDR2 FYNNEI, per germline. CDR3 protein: CASSVDDVPNSPLHF. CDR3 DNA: TGTGCCAGCAGCGTGGACGATGTTCCTAATTCACCCCTCCACTTT.

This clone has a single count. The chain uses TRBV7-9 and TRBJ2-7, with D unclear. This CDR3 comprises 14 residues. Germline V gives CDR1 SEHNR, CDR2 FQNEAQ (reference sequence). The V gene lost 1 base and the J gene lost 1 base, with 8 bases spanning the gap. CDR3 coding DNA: TGTGCCAGCAGCTTAGATCCTCCTTCCTACGAGCAGTACTTC. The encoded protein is CASSLDPPSYEQYF. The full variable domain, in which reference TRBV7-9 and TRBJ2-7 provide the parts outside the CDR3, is DTGVSQNPRHKITKRGQNVTFRCDPISEHNRLYWYRQTLGQGPEFLTYFQNEAQLEKSRLLSDRFSAERPKGSFSTLEIQRTEQGDSAMYLCASSLDPPSYEQYFGPGTRLTVT.

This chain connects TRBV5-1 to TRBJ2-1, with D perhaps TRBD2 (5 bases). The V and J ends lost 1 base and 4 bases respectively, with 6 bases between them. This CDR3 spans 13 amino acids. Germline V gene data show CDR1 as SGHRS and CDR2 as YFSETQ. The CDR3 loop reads CASSLSGYNEQFF. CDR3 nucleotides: TGCGCCAGCAGCTTGTCGGGATACAATGAGCAGTTCTTC. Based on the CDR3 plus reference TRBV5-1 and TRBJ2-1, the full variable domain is KAGVTQTPRYLIKTRGQQVTLSCSPISGHRSVSWYQQTPGQGLQFLFEYFSETQRNKGNFPGRFSGRQFSNSRSEMNVSTLELGDSALYLCASSLSGYNEQFFGPGTRLTVL.

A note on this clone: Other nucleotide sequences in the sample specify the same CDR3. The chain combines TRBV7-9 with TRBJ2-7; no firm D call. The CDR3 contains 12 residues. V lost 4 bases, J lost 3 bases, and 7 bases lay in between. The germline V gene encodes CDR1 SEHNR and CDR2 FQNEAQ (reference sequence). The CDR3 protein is CASSSAIYEQYF. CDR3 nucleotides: TGTGCCAGCAGCTCAGCCATCTACGAGCAGTACTTC. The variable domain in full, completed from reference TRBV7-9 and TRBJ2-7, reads DTGVSQNPRHKITKRGQNVTFRCDPISEHNRLYWYRQTLGQGPEFLTYFQNEAQLEKSRLLSDRFSAERPKGSFSTLEIQRTEQGDSAMYLCASSSAIYEQYFGPGTRLTVT.

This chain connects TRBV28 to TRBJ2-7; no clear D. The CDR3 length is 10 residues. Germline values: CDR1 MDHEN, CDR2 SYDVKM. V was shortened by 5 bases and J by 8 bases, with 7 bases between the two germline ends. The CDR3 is CASSRNKQYF. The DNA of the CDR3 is TGTGCCAGCAGTCGGAACAAGCAGTACTTC.

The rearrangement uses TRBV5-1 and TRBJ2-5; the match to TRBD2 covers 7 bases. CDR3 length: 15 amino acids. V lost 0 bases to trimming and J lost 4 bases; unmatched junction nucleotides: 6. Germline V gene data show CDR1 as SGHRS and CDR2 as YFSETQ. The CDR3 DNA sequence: TGCGCCAGCAGCTTGGGTGCGGGGGTAAGAGAGACCCAGTACTTC. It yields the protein CASSLGAGVRETQYF.

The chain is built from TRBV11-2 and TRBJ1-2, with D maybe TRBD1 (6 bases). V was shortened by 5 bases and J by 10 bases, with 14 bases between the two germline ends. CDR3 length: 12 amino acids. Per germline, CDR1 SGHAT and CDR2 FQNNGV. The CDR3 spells CASSPGEGAYTF. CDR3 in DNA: TGTGCCAGCAGCCCAGGGGAGGGTGCCTACACCTTC.

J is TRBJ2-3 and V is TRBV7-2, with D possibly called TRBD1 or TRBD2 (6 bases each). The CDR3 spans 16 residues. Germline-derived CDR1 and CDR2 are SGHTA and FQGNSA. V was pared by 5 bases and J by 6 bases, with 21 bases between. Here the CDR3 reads CASSPLAGGRKDTQYF. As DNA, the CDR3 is TGTGCCAGCAGCCCCTTGGCCGGGGGCAGAAAGGATACGCAGTATTTT.

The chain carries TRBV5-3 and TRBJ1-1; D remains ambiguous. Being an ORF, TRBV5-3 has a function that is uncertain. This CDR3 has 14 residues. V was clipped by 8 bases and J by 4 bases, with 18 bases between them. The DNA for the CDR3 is TGTGCCAGGGGAGGGAGAGGCGTTGGCACTGAAGCTTTCTTT. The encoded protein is CARGGRGVGTEAFF.

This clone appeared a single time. CDR3 coding DNA: TGTGCCAGCAGTCACGGGACTAGCGGGAGGGCCACGTTCTACAATGAGCAGTTCTTC. It translates to CASSHGTSGRATFYNEQFF. The chain combines TRBV6-4 with TRBJ2-1; 16 bases are shared with TRBD2. The V segment lost 5 bases and the J segment 3 bases; nucleotides outside the gene matches: 10. Germline V gives CDR1 MRHNA, CDR2 SNTAGT. The CDR3 has 19 amino acids.

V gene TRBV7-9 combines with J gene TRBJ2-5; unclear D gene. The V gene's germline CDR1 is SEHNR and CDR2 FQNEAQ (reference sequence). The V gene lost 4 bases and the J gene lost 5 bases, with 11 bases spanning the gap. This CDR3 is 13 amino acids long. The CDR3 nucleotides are TGTGCCAGCAGCTCCTGGGCCCCGGAGACCCAGTACTTC. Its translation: CASSSWAPETQYF. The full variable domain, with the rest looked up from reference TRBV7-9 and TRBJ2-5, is DTGVSQNPRHKITKRGQNVTFRCDPISEHNRLYWYRQTLGQGPEFLTYFQNEAQLEKSRLLSDRFSAERPKGSFSTLEIQRTEQGDSAMYLCASSSWAPETQYFGPGTRLLVL.